These 31 T cell receptor beta chains originate from one sample sequenced in a study of OX40 agonist ivuxolimab in advanced cancers. Profiled with immunoSEQ multiplex PCR; TCRdb holds only in-frame clones, not every one. The sample holds about 36,000 clones, around 73% seen once. The sample consisted of CD4+ or CD8+ T cells sorted from blood, taken in a trial of the OX40 agonist ivuxolimab. These receptors all stem from an adult with an advanced solid tumor such as melanoma, head and neck, liver or kidney cancer.

J is TRBJ2-5 and V is TRBV29-1; D is unresolved. The ends were cut back, 0 bases at V and 1 base at J, with 6 bases in the middle. The CDR3 contains 13 residues. Germline V gene sequence: CDR1 SQVTM, CDR2 ANQGSEA. The CDR3 loop reads CSVEEYFQETQYF. CDR3 nucleotide sequence: TGCAGCGTTGAAGAGTACTTCCAAGAGACCCAGTACTTC.

The chain couples TRBV18 to TRBJ2-7; 10 nucleotides align to TRBD2. Germline V gene lookup returns CDR1 KGHSH and CDR2 LQKENI. The trim removed 4 bases at V and 5 bases at J, leaving 5 bases unmatched. The length of the CDR3 is 14 residues. The CDR3 protein is CASSLPGLANEQYF. Here the CDR3 DNA reads TGTGCCAGCTCACTACCGGGACTAGCGAACGAGCAGTACTTC.

This rearrangement joins TRBV19 to TRBJ2-5; D is unresolved. Germline assignment: CDR1 LNHDA and CDR2 SQIVND (reference sequence). This CDR3 spans 13 amino acids. The V end was cut by 5 bases, the J end by 2 bases, with 9 bases between. Here the CDR3 reads CASSVDGQETQYF. The CDR3 nucleotides read TGTGCCAGTAGTGTGGACGGTCAAGAGACCCAGTACTTC.

The DNA of the CDR3 is TGTGCCAGCAGTGGCCTAGCGGGAGCCATCAACAATGAGCAGTTCTTC. The encoded protein is CASSGLAGAINNEQFF. J is TRBJ2-1 and V is TRBV6-1; 10 nucleotides line up with TRBD2. This CDR3 is built from 16 residues. J lost 5 bases, V lost 4 bases, and 8 bases had no gene match. Germline V CDR1 and CDR2: MNHNS, SASEGT.

V and J are TRBV2 and TRBJ2-1; D might be TRBD1 or TRBD2, each matching 5 bases. This CDR3 region has 14 residues. The V gene's germline CDR1 is SNHLY and CDR2 FYNNEI. The germline V and J ends were trimmed by 6 bases and 14 bases, with 23 bases remaining between them. For the CDR3, the DNA is TGTGCCAGCAGCCCCGAGGGCGAGGTGGGGCGCAAGTTCTTC. Translating it yields CASSPEGEVGRKFF.

The chain is built from TRBV27 and TRBJ1-5; D call uncertain. Trimming took off 4 bases at V and 0 bases at J, with 7 bases between the two ends. This CDR3 spans 14 amino acids. Germline loops: CDR1 MNHEY, CDR2 SMNVEV (reference sequence). Here the CDR3 DNA reads TGTGCCAGCAGTTCGGACGGTAGCAATCAGCCCCAGCATTTT. Residues: CASSSDGSNQPQHF.

This clone was seen only once. This chain links TRBV5-1 with TRBJ2-1; no definite D call. This CDR3 is built from 16 residues. Trimming pared 0 bases from V and 0 bases from J, leaving 10 bases between. The V gene's germline CDR1 is SGHRS and CDR2 YFSETQ. The CDR3 region is CASSLGVVYSYNEQFF. The CDR3 nucleotides are TGCGCCAGCAGCTTGGGAGTGGTCTACTCCTACAATGAGCAGTTCTTC.

The chain is built from TRBV4-1 and TRBJ2-7, with D possibly called TRBD1 or TRBD2 (5 bases each). Trimming stripped 4 bases from V and 0 bases from J, with 13 bases between. This CDR3 has 15 amino acids. CDR1 is MGHRA, CDR2 YSYEKL, per germline. CDR3 DNA: TGCGCCAGCAGCCCTGAAGGGACCAGCTCCTACGAGCAGTACTTC. Its translation is CASSPEGTSSYEQYF.

V is TRBV5-1 and J is TRBJ2-2; 8 bases are a match to TRBD2. The CDR3 length is 17 residues. Germline CDR1 and CDR2: SGHRS and YFSETQ. J lost 4 bases, V lost 0 bases, and 8 bases had no gene match. Written as DNA, the CDR3 is TGCGCCAGCAGCTTGGAGGGGGTAGCGGGATCCACCGGGGAGCTGTTTTTT. Translation gives CASSLEGVAGSTGELFF.

This clone has a single count. The chain carries TRBV10-1 and TRBJ2-7, with D uncertain. Trimming left V 10 bases short and J 4 bases short, with 14 bases between. The germline V gene has CDR1 WNHNN and CDR2 SYGVQD (reference sequence). CDR3 length equals 12 residues. The chain's CDR3 is CANPSFRYEQYF. The CDR3 nucleotides read TGCGCCAACCCGTCGTTTCGGTACGAGCAGTACTTC.

This sequence joins TRBV9 and TRBJ2-5; D is unclear. Deletions cut 0 bases from V and 2 bases from J, with 8 bases between. CDR1 SGDLS and CDR2 YYNGEE come from the germline V gene. This CDR3 is built from 14 residues. The CDR3 loop reads CASSVDHRQETQYF. CDR3 coding DNA: TGTGCCAGCAGCGTAGATCACAGACAAGAGACCCAGTACTTC.

The rearrangement joins TRBV28 to TRBJ2-1; D may correspond to TRBD1 or TRBD2 (5 bases each). The CDR3 sequence is 14 residues long. The ends were cut back, 4 bases at V and 6 bases at J, with 13 bases in the middle. CDR1 MDHEN and CDR2 SYDVKM come from the germline V gene. CDR3 DNA: TGTGCCAGCAGTTCCAGGGACCTGGGCAATGAGCAGTTCTTC. Amino acid sequence: CASSSRDLGNEQFF. The full variable domain, completed using reference TRBV28 and TRBJ2-1, is DVKVTQSSRYLVKRTGEKVFLECVQDMDHENMFWYRQDPGLGLRLIYFSYDVKMKEKGDIPEGYSVSREKKERFSLILESASTNQTSMYLCASSSRDLGNEQFFGPGTRLTVL.

This rearrangement joins TRBV12-5 to TRBJ2-3; D not resolved. Germline CDR1 LGHNT, CDR2 FRNRAP. This CDR3 spans 13 amino acids. V gave up 5 bases and J gave up 0 bases, with 6 bases separating them. CDR3 residues: CASGPTSTDTQYF. DNA of the CDR3: TGTGCTAGTGGTCCAACTAGCACAGATACGCAGTATTTT.

This clone was seen more than once but under ten times. CDR3 residues: CASSAYAEGGETQYF. The CDR3 DNA sequence: TGTGCCAGTAGTGCCTACGCTGAGGGAGGCGAGACCCAGTACTTC. The J gene is TRBJ2-5, the V gene TRBV19; a weak D match, TRBD2 (6 bases). CDR1 is LNHDA and CDR2 is SQIVND in the germline V gene (reference sequence). V was pared by 5 bases and J by 5 bases, with 18 bases between. The CDR3 loop spans 15 amino acids.

The V and J genes are TRBV13 and TRBJ2-2; 8 positions match TRBD2. Looked up from germline, CDR1 is PRHDT and CDR2 is FYEKMQ (reference sequence). This CDR3 is built from 14 residues. V shed 6 bases and J 7 bases; nucleotides not matched to a gene: 7. The CDR3 loop reads CASSTAGGNGELFF. CDR3 DNA: TGTGCCAGCAGTACTGCGGGGGGTAACGGGGAGCTGTTTTTT.

V is TRBV6-5 and J is TRBJ1-4; D is ambiguous. The CDR3 has 15 residues. The germline V gene has CDR1 MNHEY and CDR2 SVGAGI. V lost 6 bases to trimming and J lost 1 base, with 12 bases between them. The CDR3 here is CASSPLGGTNEKLFF. The CDR3 DNA is TGTGCCAGCAGCCCGCTTGGAGGAACTAATGAAAAACTGTTTTTT.

By sample fraction, this clone is medium-sized (0.01 to 0.1%). J is TRBJ1-1 and V is TRBV29-1; a possible D gene is TRBD1 (6 bases). The germline V gene encodes CDR1 SQVTM and CDR2 ANQGSEA. V was shortened by 7 bases and J by 0 bases, with 12 bases between the two germline ends. This CDR3 has 13 residues. CDR3 DNA: TGCAGCGCCCAGGACAGCATGAACACTGAAGCTTTCTTT. Residues: CSAQDSMNTEAFF.

This chain links TRBV9 with TRBJ2-2, with D unclear. The ends were cut back, 4 bases at V and 4 bases at J, with 5 bases in the middle. This CDR3 spans 12 amino acids. Germline V lookup: CDR1 SGDLS, CDR2 YYNGEE. This CDR3 reads CASSTTTGELFF. DNA for the CDR3: TGTGCCAGCAGCACTACCACCGGGGAGCTGTTTTTT.

V gene TRBV5-5 combines with J gene TRBJ2-2; 8 bases line up with TRBD1. The CDR3 has 15 residues. J was trimmed by 4 bases and V by 0 bases; bases with no gene match: 2. CDR1 and CDR2 (germline): SGHKS, YYEKEE (reference sequence). The CDR3 DNA follows: TGTGCCAGCAGCTTGGTACAGGGGGGCACCGGGGAGCTGTTTTTT. Translated: CASSLVQGGTGELFF.

The J gene is TRBJ2-2, the V gene TRBV2, with 8 bases that match TRBD1. The germline CDR1 and CDR2 sequences are SNHLY and FYNNEI. This CDR3 region has 16 residues. V lost 7 bases, J lost 7 bases, and 14 bases stayed unmatched. CDR3 region: CASTARGGTGGGELFF. The CDR3 DNA follows: TGTGCCAGCACCGCCCGAGGGGGTACAGGGGGCGGGGAGCTGTTTTTT.

V usage is TRBV7-3 and J usage is TRBJ2-7, with D perhaps given as TRBD1 or TRBD2 (5 bases each). There are 17 residues in the CDR3. Between the trimmed V and J ends, which lost 2 bases and 0 bases, there was a span of 17 bases. CDR1 SGHTA and CDR2 FQGTGA come from the germline V gene. CDR3 sequence reads: CASSLPDGRQYSYEQYF. The CDR3 DNA follows: TGTGCCAGCAGCTTACCAGATGGGAGACAGTACTCCTACGAGCAGTACTTC.

The chain carries TRBV12-5 and TRBJ2-7; TRBD2 matches at 11 bases. CDR3 length: 17 amino acids. Germline V CDR1 and CDR2: LGHNT, FRNRAP. The junction had 9 bases not matched to a gene; V was cut back by 0 bases and J by 5 bases. CDR3: CASGLVLAGVSRDEQYF. The CDR3, as DNA: TGTGCTAGTGGTTTGGTACTAGCGGGAGTGTCAAGGGACGAGCAGTACTTC.

In nucleotides, the CDR3 is TGCGCCAGCAGCTTGGAATTGGCAACTAATGAAAAACTGTTTTTT. It encodes CASSLELATNEKLFF. This chain connects TRBV5-1 to TRBJ1-4; D is unresolved. The V end was cut by 0 bases, the J end by 0 bases, with 6 bases between. Germline V CDR1 and CDR2: SGHRS, YFSETQ. The CDR3 runs to 15 residues.

This chain joins TRBV6-1 and TRBJ2-1; 8 bases agree with TRBD2. Per germline, CDR1 MNHNS and CDR2 SASEGT. V was pared by 10 bases and J by 7 bases, with 9 bases of the junction left unmatched. CDR3 length: 13 residues. The CDR3 region has the DNA TGTGCCATCGGGAGGGGTTACGGTAATGAGCAGTTCTTC. This gives the protein CAIGRGYGNEQFF.

The chain employs TRBV30 and TRBJ1-2; D not certain. Germline V gene sequence: CDR1 GTSNPN, CDR2 SVGIG (reference sequence). This CDR3 region has 14 residues. The V end was cut by 4 bases, the J end by 2 bases, with 14 bases between. CDR3 sequence reads: CAWNWAETNYGYTF. CDR3 DNA sequence: TGTGCCTGGAATTGGGCAGAGACCAACTATGGCTACACCTTC.

This clone was found once. J is TRBJ2-7 and V is TRBV10-2; TRBD1 agrees at 7 bases. The CDR3 totals 13 residues. V lost 7 bases, J lost 2 bases, and 5 bases stayed unmatched. The germline CDR1 and CDR2 sequences are WSHSY and SAAADI. In nucleotides, the CDR3 is TGCGCCAGCACCGGGGACAGCGCCTACGAGCAGTACTTC. It codes for CASTGDSAYEQYF.

The V and J genes are TRBV6-1 and TRBJ1-5; 7 nucleotides match TRBD1. The CDR3 sequence is 14 residues long. Germline V CDR1 and CDR2: MNHNS, SASEGT. The V gene end was trimmed by 11 bases and the J gene end by 0 bases; junction bases not matched to a gene: 7. Written as DNA, the CDR3 is TGTGCCTCCCAGGGGGTGATTAGCAATCAGCCCCAGCATTTT. It yields the protein CASQGVISNQPQHF.

This rearrangement joins TRBV11-1 to TRBJ1-6; D remains ambiguous. The length of the CDR3 is 16 residues. Germline V CDR1 and CDR2: SGHAT, FQDESV (reference sequence). Trimming took 5 bases from V and 0 from J, leaving 11 bases between them. This CDR3 reads CASSPGGSSYNSPLHF. CDR3 DNA: TGTGCCAGCAGCCCAGGTGGGAGCTCCTATAATTCACCCCTCCACTTT.

The chain joins TRBV7-3 to TRBJ2-2; D unresolved. Germline assignment: CDR1 SGHTA and CDR2 FQGTGA. V lost 2 bases to trimming and J lost 5 bases, with 6 bases between them. The CDR3 loop spans 13 amino acids. In nucleotides, the CDR3 is TGTGCCAGCAGCTTACAAGGGACCGGGGAGCTGTTTTTT. As protein: CASSLQGTGELFF.

J is TRBJ1-4 and V is TRBV7-5; TRBD1, the D gene given by the table, was not confirmed from the DNA. TRBV7-5 is labeled a pseudogene. There are 16 residues in the CDR3. CDR3 loop: CVRSYLNRGRYEKLFF. DNA of the CDR3: TGTGTCAGAAGCTACCTAAACAGGGGGCGTTATGAAAAACTGTTTTTT.

The gene calls are TRBV4-1 and TRBJ2-2; 7 positions agree with TRBD1. The ends lost 6 bases at V and 4 bases at J; junction bases unmatched: 8. From germline, CDR1 is MGHRA and CDR2 YSYEKL. The CDR3 runs 15 residues. CDR3 sequence: CASRTGTGATGELFF. The DNA of the CDR3 is TGCGCCAGCAGGACCGGTACAGGGGCCACCGGGGAGCTGTTTTTT.